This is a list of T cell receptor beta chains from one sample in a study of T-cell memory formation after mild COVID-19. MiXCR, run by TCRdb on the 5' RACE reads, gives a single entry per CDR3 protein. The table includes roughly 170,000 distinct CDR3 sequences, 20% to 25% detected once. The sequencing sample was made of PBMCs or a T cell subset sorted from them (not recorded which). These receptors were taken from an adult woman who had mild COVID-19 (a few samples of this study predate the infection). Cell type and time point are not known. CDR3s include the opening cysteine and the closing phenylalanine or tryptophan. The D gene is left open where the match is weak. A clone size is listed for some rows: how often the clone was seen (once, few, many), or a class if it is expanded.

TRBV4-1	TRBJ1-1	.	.	CASSQERGTTEAFF	TGCGCCAGCAGCCAAGAGAGGGGGACCACTGAAGCTTTCTTT
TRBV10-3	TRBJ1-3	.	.	CAIRGDGGNTIYF	TGTGCCATCAGAGGGGACGGAGGAAACACCATATATTTT
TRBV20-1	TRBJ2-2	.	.	CSAEPLLERPLGGGELFF	TGCAGTGCGGAACCACTTCTGGAGCGGCCCCTGGGGGGCGGGGAGCTGTTTTTT
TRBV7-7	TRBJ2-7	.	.	CASSPTLGYEQYF	TGTGCTAGCAGCCCCACCCTCGGCTACGAGCAGTACTTC
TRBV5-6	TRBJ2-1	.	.	CASSLVLYNEQFF	TGTGCCAGCAGCTTGGTCCTCTACAATGAGCAGTTCTTC
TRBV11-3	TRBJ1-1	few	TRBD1	CASSGRDRPHTEAFF	TGTGCCAGCAGCGGCAGGGACAGGCCCCACACTGAAGCTTTCTTT
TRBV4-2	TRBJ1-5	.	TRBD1	CASSQAGTGDDNQPQHF	TGTGCCAGCAGCCAAGCGGGGACAGGGGACGATAATCAGCCCCAGCATTTT
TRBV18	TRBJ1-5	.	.	CASSPLRQGGNQPQHF	TGTGCCAGCTCACCACTCCGGCAGGGAGGCAATCAGCCCCAGCATTTT
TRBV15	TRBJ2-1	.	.	CATSRDRYNEQFF	TGTGCCACCAGCAGAGACAGATACAATGAGCAGTTCTTC
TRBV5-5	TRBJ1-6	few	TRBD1	CASSLGTGVGNSPLHF	TGTGCCAGCAGCTTGGGGACAGGGGTCGGGAATTCACCCCTCCACTTT
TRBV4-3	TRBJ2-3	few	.	CASSPALTGPVTDTQYF	TGCGCCAGCAGCCCCGCCCTCACAGGTCCCGTCACAGATACGCAGTATTTT